This TCR beta chain was recorded in a study of shared T cell receptors in the human thymus. With 7 bases clipped from V and 3 bases from J, the junction kept 17 bases outside the gene matches. The CDR3 runs 17 residues. Germline V gives CDR1 WNHNN, CDR2 SYGVQD (reference sequence). Some clones are missing from TCRdb's copy, which holds only in-frame ones; the method was immunoSEQ multiplex PCR. The table has over 60,000 clones, 90% to 95% seen once; the top ten hold around 0.03%. The chain recombines TRBV10-1 with TRBJ2-7; 8 bases align to TRBD1. This clonotype originated in a human donor. The sequencing input was thymocytes. CDR3 sequence (DNA): TGCGCCAGCATCTCGAGAGTTGGACAGGGCCACTGCTACGAGCAGTACTTC. Protein sequence: CASISRVGQGHCYEQYF.